This TCR beta chain emerged from a study of cytomegalovirus exposure and HLA in healthy donors. Study-wide points: The authors assumed roughly uniform sequencing depth across donors for presence/absence analyses. Segments of the TCR beta V type were, in most cases, productive about 87% or about 30% of the time in an earlier analysis.

PCR amplification relied on 60 Vbeta primers (plus 13 Jbeta primers). Only in-frame clones appear in the TCRdb table, and some are missing; sequencing was by immunoSEQ multiplex PCR. Among some 170,000 clones listed, around 80% were seen once. This clone appeared a single time. Its antigen remains unknown. Mismatch with germline at one junction end may stem from a read error. The germline V gene encodes CDR1 SGHKS and CDR2 YYEKEE (reference sequence). The CDR3 runs to 14 residues. This clonotype was obtained from a middle-aged man in good health and CMV-seronegative. Sequences were obtained from PBMCs. The rearrangement joins TRBV5-5 to TRBJ2-4, with 8 bases aligning to TRBD1. CDR3 coding DNA: TGTGCCAGCAGCTTGACAACAGGGGGGAACATTCGGTACTTC. Protein sequence: CASSLTTGGNIRYF.